The clone carrying this T cell receptor beta chain was seen only a few times. CDR1 SGDLS and CDR2 YYNGEE come from the germline V gene. V lost 4 bases and J lost 4, with 8 bases in between. The CDR3 is 13 residues long. The protocol was immunoSEQ multiplex PCR, while the TCRdb copy is restricted to in-frame clones and leaves out a portion. The table lists roughly 80,000 clones, about 90% of them singletons. The data are from a study of T cell changes during pregnancy in multiple sclerosis. The sequencing here drew on peripheral blood, taken before pregnancy. The receptor's source is a female donor with multiple sclerosis, enrolled in a pregnancy study. The chain employs TRBV9 and TRBJ2-2; D not resolved. The CDR3 is CASSMTGTGELFF. CDR3 nucleotides: TGTGCCAGCAGCATGACGGGCACCGGGGAGCTGTTTTTT.